These T cell receptor beta chains were read from a single sample in a study of T-cell reconstitution after alpha-beta-depleted transplantation in children. TCRdb ran MiXCR on the PCR reads and lists one entry per CDR3 protein. The sample holds hundreds of thousands of distinct CDR3 sequences, 10% to 15% seen once. Sequenced material: PBMCs, taken before TCRalphabeta/CD19-depleted stem cell transplant. These receptor sequences come from a girl aged 2 to 9 with congenital amegakaryocytic thrombocytopenia, due to receive a stem cell transplant. The CDR3 runs from the conserved cysteine through the conserved F or W. D genes are given only for firm matches. Size tells how often a clone was seen (once, few, many) or the class of an expanded clone, and some rows leave it out.

TRBJ2-7 | few | TRBV18 | . | CASSPRDTLAYEQYF | TGTGCCAGCTCACCACGGGACACACTCGCCTACGAGCAGTACTTC
TRBJ1-1 | few | TRBV3-1 | . | CASSQDGNTEAFF | TGTGCCAGCAGCCAAGACGGGAACACTGAAGCTTTCTTT
TRBJ2-5 | . | TRBV28 | . | CASERDQETQYF | TGTGCCAGTGAGCGGGACCAAGAGACCCAGTACTTC
TRBJ2-1 | many | TRBV7-9 | TRBD2 | CASRGTTHNEQFF | TGTGCCAGCAGAGGGACTACGCACAATGAGCAGTTCTTC
TRBJ2-2 | few | TRBV5-1 | . | CASSLAASMTGELFF | TGCGCCAGCAGCTTGGCGGCTAGCATGACCGGGGAGCTGTTTTTT
TRBJ2-1 | many | TRBV20-1 | . | CSARAKAAEQFF | TGCAGTGCTAGAGCGAAAGCAGCGGAGCAGTTCTTC
TRBJ1-1 | many | TRBV7-2 | . | CASSFDSPGAFF | TGTGCCAGCAGCTTTGATTCCCCTGGTGCTTTCTTT
TRBJ2-3 | . | TRBV7-8 | TRBD2 | CASSSRRTRGTPDTQYF | TGTGCCAGCAGCTCCCGACGGACTAGAGGCACCCCAGATACGCAGTATTTT
TRBJ2-5 | many | TRBV12-3/TRBV12-4 | . | CASSLGAGVKASDF | TGTGCCAGCAGTTTGGGGGCGGGAGTAAAGGCGTCTGATTTC
TRBJ2-7 | few | TRBV29-1 | TRBD1 | CSVDVGGQSHF | TGCAGCGTTGACGTAGGGGGACAGTCCCACTTC
TRBJ2-5 | many | TRBV28 | TRBD2 | CASSLREGTETQYF | TGTGCCAGCAGCCTAAGGGAGGGTACAGAGACCCAGTACTTC
TRBJ1-1 | many | TRBV12-3/TRBV12-4 | . | CASSPGTPEAFF | TGTGCCAGCAGCCCGGGAACTCCGGAAGCTTTCTTT
TRBJ2-7 | many | TRBV12-3/TRBV12-4 | . | CASSYGVGAREQYF | TGTGCCAGCAGTTACGGGGTCGGAGCTCGGGAGCAGTACTTC
TRBJ2-7 | few | TRBV20-1 | . | CSARDRTGNSYEQYF | TGCAGTGCTAGAGATCGTACAGGTAACTCCTACGAGCAGTACTTC
TRBJ2-1 | . | TRBV5-1 | TRBD2 | CASSWSGGRFLDEQFF | TGCGCCAGCAGCTGGTCGGGCGGGAGGTTTCTCGATGAGCAGTTCTTC
TRBJ2-2 | . | TRBV2 | TRBD2 | CASGTYSGGGLTGELFF | TGTGCCAGCGGGACATATAGCGGGGGGGGCCTCACCGGGGAGCTGTTTTTT
TRBJ2-2 | many | TRBV12-3/TRBV12-4 | . | CASRHPGTGELFF | TGTGCCAGCAGACATCCAGGGACCGGGGAGCTGTTTTTT
TRBJ1-4 | few | TRBV20-1 | . | CSARDPRLPGEKLFF | TGCAGTGCTAGAGATCCAAGGTTGCCAGGTGAAAAACTGTTTTTT
TRBJ2-3 | many | TRBV20-1 | . | CSARKDHYSTDTQYF | TGCAGTGCTAGAAAGGATCACTACAGCACAGATACGCAGTATTTT
TRBJ2-7 | many | TRBV29-1 | . | CSVSFGGGGESYEQYF | TGCAGCGTTTCCTTTGGTGGGGGGGGCGAGTCCTACGAGCAGTACTTC
TRBJ2-3 | many | TRBV20-1 | TRBD2 | CSARRAGITDTQYF | TGCAGTGCTAGAAGAGCGGGAATCACAGATACGCAGTATTTT
TRBJ1-5 | . | TRBV20-1 | . | CSASRYGGGNQPQHF | TGCAGTGCTAGCCGGTACGGGGGAGGAAATCAGCCCCAGCATTTT
TRBJ2-7 | . | TRBV29-1 | TRBD1 | CSVGTGTSYEQYF | TGCAGCGTCGGGACAGGGACTTCCTACGAGCAGTACTTC
TRBJ2-7 | few | TRBV5-1 | . | CASSAWPGVYEQYF | TGCGCCAGCAGCGCCTGGCCAGGAGTTTACGAGCAGTACTTC
TRBJ2-7 | . | TRBV7-2 | . | CASSLGRIYEQYF | TGTGCCAGCAGCTTAGGGAGGATTTATGAGCAGTACTTC
TRBJ2-2 | once | TRBV11-2 | . | CASRVGGAQEELSF | TGTGCCAGCAGGGTAGGGGGGGCGCAGGAAGAGCTGTCTTTT
TRBJ2-1 | few | TRBV20-1 | . | CCAPSSRRLRGNEQFF | TGCTGTGCTCCCTCCAGCCGGCGACTGAGGGGAAATGAGCAGTTCTTC
TRBJ2-5 | few | TRBV5-1 | TRBD2 | CASSPRPTSGLNGETQYF | TGCGCCAGCAGCCCCCGGCCAACTAGCGGCCTTAATGGAGAGACCCAGTACTTC
TRBJ2-2 | . | TRBV5-1 | TRBD2 | CASSVGTSGPNTGELFF | TGCGCCAGCAGCGTAGGGACTAGCGGACCGAACACCGGGGAGCTGTTTTTT
TRBJ2-7 | . | TRBV5-1 | TRBD1 | CASSPGQSYYEQYF | TGCGCCAGCAGCCCGGGACAGAGCTACTACGAGCAGTACTTC
TRBJ1-2 | few | TRBV5-1 | . | CASSRWTVSNYGYTF | TGCGCCAGCAGCCGATGGACAGTCTCTAACTATGGCTACACCTTC
TRBJ2-5 | . | TRBV7-2 | TRBD1 | CASSTGQAKETQYF | TGTGCCAGCAGCACAGGACAGGCAAAAGAGACCCAGTACTTC
TRBJ2-3 | many | TRBV10-2 | TRBD2 | CASRRGLAGTDTQYF | TGCGCCAGCAGAAGAGGGCTAGCGGGCACAGATACGCAGTATTTT
TRBJ2-2 | many | TRBV20-1 | TRBD1 | CSAPGQGAETGELFF | TGCAGTGCTCCGGGACAGGGGGCTGAGACCGGGGAGCTGTTTTTT
TRBJ2-1 | . | TRBV27 | . | CASSEYGGRVYNEQFF | TGTGCCAGCAGCGAGTACGGGGGGCGCGTCTACAATGAGCAGTTCTTC
TRBJ2-7 | . | TRBV7-3 | . | CASSSMVGYEQYF | TGTGCCAGCAGCTCCATGGTCGGGTACGAGCAGTACTTC